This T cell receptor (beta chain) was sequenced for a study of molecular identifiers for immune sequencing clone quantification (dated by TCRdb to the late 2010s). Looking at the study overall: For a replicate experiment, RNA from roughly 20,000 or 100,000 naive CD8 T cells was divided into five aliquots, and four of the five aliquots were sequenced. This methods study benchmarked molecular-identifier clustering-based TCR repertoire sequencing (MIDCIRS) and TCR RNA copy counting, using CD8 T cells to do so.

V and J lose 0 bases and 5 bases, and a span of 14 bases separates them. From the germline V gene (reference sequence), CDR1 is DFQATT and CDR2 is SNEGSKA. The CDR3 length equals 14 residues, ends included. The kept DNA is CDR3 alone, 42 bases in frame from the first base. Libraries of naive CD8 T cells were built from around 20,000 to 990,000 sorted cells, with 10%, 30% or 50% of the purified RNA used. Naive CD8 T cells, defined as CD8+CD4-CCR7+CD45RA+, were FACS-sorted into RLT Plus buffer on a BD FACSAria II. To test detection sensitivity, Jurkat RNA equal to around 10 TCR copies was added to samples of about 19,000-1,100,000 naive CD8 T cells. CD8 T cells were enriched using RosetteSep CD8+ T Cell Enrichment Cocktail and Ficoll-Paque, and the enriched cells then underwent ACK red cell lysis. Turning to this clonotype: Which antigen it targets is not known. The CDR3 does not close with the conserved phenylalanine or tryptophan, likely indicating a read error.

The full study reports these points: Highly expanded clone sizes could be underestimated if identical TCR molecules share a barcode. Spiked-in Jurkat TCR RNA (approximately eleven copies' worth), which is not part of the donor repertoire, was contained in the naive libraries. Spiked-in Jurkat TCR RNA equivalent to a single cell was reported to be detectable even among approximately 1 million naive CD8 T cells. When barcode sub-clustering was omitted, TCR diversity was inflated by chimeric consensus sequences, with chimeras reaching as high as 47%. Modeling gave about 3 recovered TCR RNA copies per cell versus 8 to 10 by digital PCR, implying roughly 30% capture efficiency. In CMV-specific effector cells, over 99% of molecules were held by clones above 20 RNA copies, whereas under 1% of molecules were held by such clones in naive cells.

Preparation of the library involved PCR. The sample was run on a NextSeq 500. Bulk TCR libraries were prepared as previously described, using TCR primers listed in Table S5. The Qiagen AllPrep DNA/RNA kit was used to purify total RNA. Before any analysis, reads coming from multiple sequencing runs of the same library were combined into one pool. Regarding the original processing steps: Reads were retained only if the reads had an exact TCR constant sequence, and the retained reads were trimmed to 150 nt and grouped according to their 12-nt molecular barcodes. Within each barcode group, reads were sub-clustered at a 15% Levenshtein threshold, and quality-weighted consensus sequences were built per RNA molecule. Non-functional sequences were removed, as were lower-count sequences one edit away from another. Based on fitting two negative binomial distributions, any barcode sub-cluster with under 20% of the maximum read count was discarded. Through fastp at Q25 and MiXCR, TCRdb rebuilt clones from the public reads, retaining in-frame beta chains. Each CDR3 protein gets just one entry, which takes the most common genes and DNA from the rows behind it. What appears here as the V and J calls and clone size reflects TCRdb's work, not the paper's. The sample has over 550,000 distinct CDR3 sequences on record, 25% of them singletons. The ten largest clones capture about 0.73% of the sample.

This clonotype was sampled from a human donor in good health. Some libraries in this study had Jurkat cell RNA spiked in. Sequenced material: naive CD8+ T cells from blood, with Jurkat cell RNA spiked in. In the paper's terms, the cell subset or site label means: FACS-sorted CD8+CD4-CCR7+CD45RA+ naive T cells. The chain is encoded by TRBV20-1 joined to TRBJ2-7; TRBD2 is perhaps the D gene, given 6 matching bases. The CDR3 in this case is CSARDRGRIDEQYS. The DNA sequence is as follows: TGCAGTGCTAGAGATCGGGGGAGGATAGACGAGCAGTACTCC.